This T cell receptor (beta chain) is from a study of blood T cell repertoires in COVID-19. The CDR3 length is 12 residues. Germline V gene data show CDR1 as SGHNT and CDR2 as YENEEA. V lost 5 bases to trimming and J lost 5 bases, with 10 bases between them. Only in-frame clones appear in the TCRdb table, and some are missing; sequencing was by immunoSEQ multiplex PCR. The data hold 140,000 or so clones, with 87% observed a single time. Source material: peripheral blood. V and J are TRBV11-3 and TRBJ2-7; D is unclear. The receptor comes from a man aged 45-65 years who had recovered from COVID-19. The CDR3 DNA sequence: TGTGCCAGCAGCCCCGGGTGGAACGAGCAGTACTTC. Translated, it gives CASSPGWNEQYF.